This T cell receptor beta chain was captured by sequencing in a study of Graves' ophthalmopathy and Graves' hyperthyroidism. This clonotype has at least ten counts. Amplifying from RNA transcripts, the study obtained TCR beta CDR3 regions. An opening RT-PCR round employed HTBI primers and preceded a second-round multiplex PCR. Via MiXCR, TCRdb re-called the multiplex PCR reads, giving one row per CDR3 protein. The data contain about 210,000 distinct CDR3 sequences, about 32% of them singletons. CDR1 WSHSY and CDR2 SAAADI come from the germline V gene. With 7 bases clipped from V and 5 bases from J, the junction kept 12 bases outside the gene matches. This CDR3 is built from 15 residues. The source of the PBMCs was around 10 ml of fresh peripheral blood.

The J gene is TRBJ2-5, the V gene TRBV10-2; 8 positions agree with TRBD2. This sequence was found in a man in his fifties with Graves' ophthalmopathy. The sample consisted of peripheral blood. CDR3 bases: TGCGCCAGCACTCCTGCGGGGACTAGAGGGGAGACCCAGTACTTC. Its translation: CASTPAGTRGETQYF.